This note documents a single T cell receptor (beta chain) sequence. Its antigen is as yet unknown. They ran version v3.0 of the immunoSEQ assay at survey level. TCRdb's copy holds only in-frame clones and misses some; the assay was immunoSEQ multiplex PCR. Of tens of thousands of clones in the sample, around 83% were seen once. This sample stems from a study of long-term antiretroviral therapy in people with HIV. Study-wide points: Diversity went up after ART and still fell short of transplant donor controls. Spans of CDR3 length were tighter for HIV repertoires than for controls.

Every donor had one or more pre-ART and two or more post-ART PBMC samples. Specimens held 1-10 million cryopreserved PBMC prior to DNA extraction. Unmatched junction bases numbered 6, after V lost 6 bases and J lost 3 bases. From germline, CDR1 is KGHSH and CDR2 LQKENI. CDR3 length: 15 residues. The clonotype originates from a man in his sixties with HIV. V and J are TRBV18 and TRBJ2-4, with TRBD1 matching 9 bases. The sequenced sample was unsorted PBMCs, obtained 1.3 years after starting antiretroviral therapy. The CDR3 loop reads CASSPGTGSKNIQYF. CDR3 nucleotide sequence: TGTGCCAGCTCCCCCGGGACAGGGAGCAAAAACATTCAGTACTTC.